This T cell receptor beta chain was retrieved from a study of T and B cells in COVID-19 patients. Overall study findings and caveats: Patients with COVID-19 reportedly showed strongly skewed T cell receptor beta variable and joining gene usage.

Of note for this clonotype: Its specificity is not known. One end of the junction fails to match germline, which may point to a read error.

Multiplex PCR with BIOMED2 TRB-A/B primer pools amplified TRB rearrangements. Each CDR3 protein is one row after TCRdb ran MiXCR on the multiplex PCR reads. The sample has under 6,000 distinct CDR3 sequences, 25% to 30% seen once. TRB was amplified from about 260-540 ng of blood genomic DNA. The CDR3 is 17 amino acids. Germline CDR1 is SGHKS and CDR2 is YYEKEE (reference sequence). The sequence was collected from a human donor with active COVID-19. Sequences were obtained from blood. This chain uses TRBV5-5 with TRBJ2-1, with TRBD2 matching over 9 bases. The CDR3 DNA reads TGCGCCAGCAGCTGGGCTAGAGCGGGAGGATCGCGCAATGAGCAGTTCTTC. Translation gives CASSWARAGGSRNEQFF.